The clone carrying this TCR beta chain turned up a few times. The sample is drawn from a study of T cells in Graves' hyperthyroidism and ophthalmopathy. It was RNA transcripts that yielded the amplified TCR beta CDR3 regions. First-round RT-PCR with HTBI primers amplified the TCR CDR3 region. TCRdb reprocessed the multiplex PCR reads via MiXCR and lists one record per CDR3 protein. The table shows 450,000 to 650,000 distinct CDR3 sequences, with roughly 20% occurring only once. Sequencing was carried out using blood. This clonotype originated in a man younger than 35 with Graves' hyperthyroidism.

DNA of the CDR3: TGTGCCAGCAGCGACCCAAGACAGGGGTGGGGGTACGAGCAGTACTTC. Amino acid sequence: CASSDPRQGWGYEQYF. The chain employs TRBV11-1 and TRBJ2-7, with 8 bases matching TRBD1. Trimming cost V 5 bases and J 4 bases; bases outside gene matches: 13. The CDR3 consists of 16 residues. The germline V gene has CDR1 SGHAT and CDR2 FQDESV (reference sequence).